The clone carrying this T cell receptor beta chain was recorded a few times. CDR1 and CDR2 (germline): LGHNT, FRNRAP. Trimming cost V 4 bases and J 11 bases, with 18 bases left between them. This CDR3 is 15 amino acids long. TCRdb fed the 5' RACE reads into MiXCR, producing one record per CDR3 protein. The table has a few hundred thousand distinct CDR3 sequences, roughly 8.2% seen once; the top ten hold 20% to 25%. This sample is part of a study of T-cell memory formation after mild COVID-19. The TCR originated in a young man who had mild COVID-19 (a few samples of this study predate the infection). Cell type and time point are not known. Sequenced sample: PBMCs or a T cell subset sorted from them (not recorded which). The rearrangement links TRBV12-5 to TRBJ1-6; D is undetermined. CDR3 protein: CASGSELGIGPPLHF. In DNA form, the CDR3 reads TGTGCTAGTGGTTCTGAACTGGGGATTGGACCACCCCTCCACTTT. The full variable domain, with the rest looked up from reference TRBV12-5 and TRBJ1-6, is DARVTQTPRHKVTEMGQEVTMRCQPILGHNTVFWYRQTMMQGLELLAYFRNRAPLDDSGMPKDRFSAEMPDATLATLKIQPSEPRDSAVYFCASGSELGIGPPLHFGNGTRLTVT.